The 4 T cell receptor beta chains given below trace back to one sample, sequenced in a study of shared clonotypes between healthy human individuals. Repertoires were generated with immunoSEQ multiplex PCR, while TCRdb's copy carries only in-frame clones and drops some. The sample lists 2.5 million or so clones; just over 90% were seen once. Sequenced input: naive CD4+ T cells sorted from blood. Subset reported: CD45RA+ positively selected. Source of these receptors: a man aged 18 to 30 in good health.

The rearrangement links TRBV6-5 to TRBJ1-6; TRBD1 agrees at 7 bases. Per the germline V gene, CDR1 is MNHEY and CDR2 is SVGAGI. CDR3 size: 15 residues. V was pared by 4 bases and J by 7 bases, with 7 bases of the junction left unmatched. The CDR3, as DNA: TGTGCCAGCAGTTTCGGACAGGCGGCCAATTCACCCCTCCACTTT. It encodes CASSFGQAANSPLHF.

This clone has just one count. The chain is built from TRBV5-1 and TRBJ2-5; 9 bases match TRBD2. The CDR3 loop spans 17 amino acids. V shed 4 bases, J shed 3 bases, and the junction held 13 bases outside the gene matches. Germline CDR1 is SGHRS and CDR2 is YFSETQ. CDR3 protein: CASSPATLAGVKETQYF. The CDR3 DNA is TGCGCCAGCAGCCCGGCCACTTTAGCGGGAGTGAAAGAGACCCAGTACTTC.

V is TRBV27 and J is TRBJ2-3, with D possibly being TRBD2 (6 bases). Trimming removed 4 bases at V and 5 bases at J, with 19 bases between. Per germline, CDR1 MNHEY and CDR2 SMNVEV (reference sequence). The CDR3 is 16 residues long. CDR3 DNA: TGTGCCAGCAGTTGGGCTCATTCGGGAGCAAGAGATACGCAGTATTTT. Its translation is CASSWAHSGARDTQYF.

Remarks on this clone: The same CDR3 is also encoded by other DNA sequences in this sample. DNA of the CDR3: TGTGCCAGCAGCTTGGACGTGAACACTGAAGCTTTCTTT. Residues: CASSLDVNTEAFF. This sequence joins TRBV7-2 and TRBJ1-1; no definite D call. The CDR3 contains 13 residues. With 3 bases removed from V and 0 bases from J, the gap between germline ends came to 5 bases. Germline V gene sequence: CDR1 SGHTA, CDR2 FQGNSA.